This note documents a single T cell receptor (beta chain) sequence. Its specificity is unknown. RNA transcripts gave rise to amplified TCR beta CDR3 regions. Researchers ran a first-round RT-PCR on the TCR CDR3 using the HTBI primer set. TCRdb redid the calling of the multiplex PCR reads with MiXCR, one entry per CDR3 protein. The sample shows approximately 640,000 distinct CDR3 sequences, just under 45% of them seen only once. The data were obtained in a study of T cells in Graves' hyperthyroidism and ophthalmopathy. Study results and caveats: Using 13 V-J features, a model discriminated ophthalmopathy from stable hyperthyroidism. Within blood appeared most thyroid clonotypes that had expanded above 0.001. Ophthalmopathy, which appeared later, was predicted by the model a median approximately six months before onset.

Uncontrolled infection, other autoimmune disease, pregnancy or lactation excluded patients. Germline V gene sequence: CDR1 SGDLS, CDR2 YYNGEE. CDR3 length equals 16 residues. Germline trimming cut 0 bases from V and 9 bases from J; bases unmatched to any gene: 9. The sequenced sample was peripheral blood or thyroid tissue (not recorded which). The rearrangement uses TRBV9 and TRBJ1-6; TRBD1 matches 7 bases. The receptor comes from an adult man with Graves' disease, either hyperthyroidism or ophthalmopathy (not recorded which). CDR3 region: CASSVDPTGDGSPLHF. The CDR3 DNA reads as TGTGCCAGCAGCGTAGATCCCACAGGGGATGGTTCACCCCTCCACTTT. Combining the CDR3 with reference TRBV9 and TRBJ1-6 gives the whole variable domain DSGVTQTPKHLITATGQRVTLRCSPRSGDLSVYWYQQSLDQGLQFLIQYYNGEERAKGNILERFSAQQFPDLHSELNLSSLELGDSALYFCASSVDPTGDGSPLHFGNGTRLTVT.